This T cell receptor beta chain was observed in a study of monozygotic twins with inflammatory bowel disease. cDNA for each sample came from eight separate reactions. Reanalyzing the 5' RACE reads, TCRdb keeps one entry per CDR3 protein, without DNA. This sample's table has approximately 210,000 distinct CDR3 sequences. From germline, CDR1 is LNHDA and CDR2 SQIVND (reference sequence). The CDR3 spans 15 residues. Sequencing was done on a sample of blood. The receptor's source is a human donor with ulcerative colitis or Crohn's disease, or a healthy co-twin of an affected twin (not recorded which). The V and J genes are TRBV19 and TRBJ1-5; checking the TCRdb D call of TRBD1 is not possible without DNA. The CDR3 loop reads CASSNRRDSNQPQHF.